The rows below give T cell receptor beta chains drawn from one sample of a study of T-cell memory formation after mild COVID-19. TCRdb ran MiXCR on the 5' RACE reads and lists one entry per CDR3 protein. In the table there are approximately 150,000 distinct CDR3 sequences, about 6.1% of which are singletons. Sequences were obtained from PBMCs or a T cell subset sorted from them (not recorded which). The receptors stem from an adult woman who had mild COVID-19 (a few samples of this study predate the infection). Cell type and time point are not known. Each CDR3 is given with its conserved first and last residue. The D gene is left open where the match is weak. Some rows mark clone size as missing; the rest say once, few, many or name a class of expanded clone.

d_call: TRBD2
v_call: TRBV11-1
clone_size: few
j_call: TRBJ2-1
cdr3_aa: CASSPGLAGVQFF
cdr3_nt: TGTGCCAGCAGCCCAGGACTAGCGGGGGTTCAGTTCTTC

d_call: TRBD2
v_call: TRBV7-9
clone_size: many
j_call: TRBJ2-1
cdr3_aa: CASSPRTSGDNEQFF
cdr3_nt: TGTGCCAGCAGCCCTCGGACTAGCGGGGACAATGAGCAGTTCTTC

d_call: NA
v_call: TRBV7-8
clone_size: many
j_call: TRBJ1-6
cdr3_aa: CASSLNFGQGNNSPLHF
cdr3_nt: TGTGCCAGCAGCTTAAATTTTGGGCAGGGGAATAATTCACCCCTCCACTTT

d_call: NA
v_call: TRBV7-2
clone_size: many
j_call: TRBJ2-7
cdr3_aa: CASSLGAASSYEQYF
cdr3_nt: TGTGCCAGCAGCTTAGGGGCAGCTAGCTCCTACGAGCAGTACTTC

d_call: NA
v_call: TRBV5-1
clone_size: NA
j_call: TRBJ1-2
cdr3_aa: CASSDGFNYGYTF
cdr3_nt: TGCGCCAGCTCGGACGGATTCAACTATGGCTACACCTTC

d_call: NA
v_call: TRBV12-3/TRBV12-4
clone_size: many
j_call: TRBJ2-7
cdr3_aa: CASSFGPPYEQYF
cdr3_nt: TGTGCCAGCAGTTTCGGACCGCCCTACGAGCAGTACTTC

d_call: TRBD2
v_call: TRBV7-2
clone_size: many
j_call: TRBJ2-3
cdr3_aa: CASSLSLAATDTQYF
cdr3_nt: TGTGCCAGCAGCTTAAGTCTAGCGGCCACAGATACGCAGTATTTT

d_call: NA
v_call: TRBV5-1
clone_size: NA
j_call: TRBJ1-3
cdr3_aa: CASSSGGGGNTIYF
cdr3_nt: TGCGCCAGCAGCTCCGGGGGGGGTGGAAACACCATATATTTT

d_call: NA
v_call: TRBV3-1
clone_size: NA
j_call: TRBJ1-1
cdr3_aa: CASSQERGNTEAFF
cdr3_nt: TGTGCCAGCAGCCAAGAACGGGGGAACACTGAAGCTTTCTTT

d_call: NA
v_call: TRBV7-2
clone_size: NA
j_call: TRBJ2-5
cdr3_aa: CASSLERIQETQYF
cdr3_nt: TGTGCCAGCAGCTTGGAACGGATCCAAGAGACCCAGTACTTC

d_call: NA
v_call: TRBV4-2
clone_size: few
j_call: TRBJ2-6
cdr3_aa: CASSQVGWAGANVLTF
cdr3_nt: TGTGCCAGCAGCCAAGTTGGGTGGGCTGGGGCCAACGTCCTGACTTTC

d_call: NA
v_call: TRBV2
clone_size: NA
j_call: TRBJ1-5
cdr3_aa: CASRVGGGNQPQHF
cdr3_nt: TGTGCCAGCAGAGTGGGAGGGGGCAATCAGCCCCAGCATTTT

d_call: NA
v_call: TRBV5-8
clone_size: many
j_call: TRBJ2-3
cdr3_aa: CASSLAGVGTDTQYF
cdr3_nt: TGTGCCAGCAGCTTGGCAGGGGTTGGTACAGATACGCAGTATTTT

d_call: TRBD2
v_call: TRBV30
clone_size: few
j_call: TRBJ2-3
cdr3_aa: CAWSGLLAGSTDTQYF
cdr3_nt: TGTGCCTGGAGTGGGCTCCTAGCGGGCAGCACAGATACGCAGTATTTT

d_call: NA
v_call: TRBV12-3/TRBV12-4
clone_size: many
j_call: TRBJ1-1
cdr3_aa: CASSFGGGGTEAFF
cdr3_nt: TGTGCCAGCAGTTTCGGCGGCGGCGGTACTGAAGCTTTCTTT

d_call: TRBD1
v_call: TRBV3-1
clone_size: NA
j_call: TRBJ2-7
cdr3_aa: CASSIGTGIRHEQYF
cdr3_nt: TGTGCCAGCAGCATCGGGACAGGGATAAGACACGAGCAGTACTTC

d_call: TRBD1
v_call: TRBV5-1
clone_size: many
j_call: TRBJ2-1
cdr3_aa: CASSSSGGAYNEQFF
cdr3_nt: TGCGCCAGCAGCTCCTCAGGGGGCGCCTACAATGAGCAGTTCTTC

d_call: NA
v_call: TRBV10-3
clone_size: many
j_call: TRBJ2-7
cdr3_aa: CAISERDGLTYEQYF
cdr3_nt: TGTGCCATCAGTGAGCGGGACGGCTTGACCTACGAGCAGTACTTC

d_call: TRBD1
v_call: TRBV7-9
clone_size: many
j_call: TRBJ1-3
cdr3_aa: CASSAPTGGSGNTIYF
cdr3_nt: TGTGCCAGCAGCGCCCCGACAGGGGGCTCTGGAAACACCATATATTTT

d_call: NA
v_call: TRBV18
clone_size: few
j_call: TRBJ1-1
cdr3_aa: CASSPSGGPFTEAFF
cdr3_nt: TGTGCCAGCTCACCAAGCGGGGGGCCTTTCACTGAAGCTTTCTTT

d_call: NA
v_call: TRBV5-1
clone_size: many
j_call: TRBJ1-1
cdr3_aa: CASSLTGLEAFF
cdr3_nt: TGCGCCAGCAGCCTAACAGGTCTCGAAGCTTTCTTT

d_call: TRBD1
v_call: TRBV24-1
clone_size: many
j_call: TRBJ2-7
cdr3_aa: CATSDHGTGKRTEYF
cdr3_nt: TGTGCCACCAGTGACCACGGGACAGGGAAGCGGACTGAGTACTTC

d_call: TRBD2
v_call: TRBV12-3/TRBV12-4
clone_size: NA
j_call: TRBJ2-7
cdr3_aa: CASSFSTGTSGTYEQYF
cdr3_nt: TGTGCCAGCAGTTTTTCCACCGGGACTAGCGGAACCTACGAGCAGTACTTC

d_call: NA
v_call: TRBV5-1
clone_size: many
j_call: TRBJ2-1
cdr3_aa: CASSMASTGRDEQFF
cdr3_nt: TGCGCCAGCAGCATGGCATCGACAGGGAGGGATGAGCAGTTCTTC

d_call: TRBD2
v_call: TRBV20-1
clone_size: NA
j_call: TRBJ2-5
cdr3_aa: CSARGLASGQETQYF
cdr3_nt: TGCAGTGCTAGGGGACTGGCTAGCGGACAAGAGACCCAGTACTTC

d_call: NA
v_call: TRBV15
clone_size: few
j_call: TRBJ1-2
cdr3_aa: CATSRGERVDYGYTF
cdr3_nt: TGTGCCACCAGCAGAGGGGAGAGGGTGGACTATGGCTACACCTTC

d_call: NA
v_call: TRBV6-5
clone_size: NA
j_call: TRBJ2-7
cdr3_aa: CASSPARLLGEQYF
cdr3_nt: TGTGCCAGCAGTCCCGCGAGGCTCCTGGGAGAGCAGTACTTC

d_call: TRBD2
v_call: TRBV20-1
clone_size: many
j_call: TRBJ2-5
cdr3_aa: CSAQTSGKETQYF
cdr3_nt: TGCAGTGCCCAGACTAGCGGAAAAGAGACCCAGTACTTC

d_call: NA
v_call: TRBV5-4
clone_size: once
j_call: TRBJ1-1
cdr3_aa: CASSLYSKNTEAFF
cdr3_nt: TGTGCCAGCAGCTTGTACAGCAAGAACACTGAAGCTTTCTTT

d_call: NA
v_call: TRBV6-1
clone_size: NA
j_call: TRBJ1-2
cdr3_aa: CASDDPLDSNNYGYTF
cdr3_nt: TGTGCCAGTGACGATCCTTTAGACAGCAATAACTATGGCTACACCTTC

d_call: NA
v_call: TRBV5-1
clone_size: many
j_call: TRBJ2-1
cdr3_aa: CASSLYNEQFF
cdr3_nt: TGCGCCAGCAGCTTATACAATGAGCAGTTCTTC

d_call: NA
v_call: TRBV7-2
clone_size: NA
j_call: TRBJ1-5
cdr3_aa: CASSPVDGSNQPQHF
cdr3_nt: TGTGCCAGCAGCCCCGTGGACGGTAGCAATCAGCCCCAGCATTTT

d_call: TRBD1
v_call: TRBV5-1
clone_size: many
j_call: TRBJ2-6
cdr3_aa: CASSTGQGSSGANVLTF
cdr3_nt: TGCGCCAGCAGCACCGGACAGGGGAGCTCTGGGGCCAACGTCCTGACTTTC

d_call: TRBD1
v_call: TRBV7-9
clone_size: many
j_call: TRBJ2-7
cdr3_aa: CASSLTPGQGAREQYF
cdr3_nt: TGTGCCAGCAGCCTTACGCCGGGACAGGGGGCGCGTGAGCAGTACTTC

d_call: NA
v_call: TRBV6-4
clone_size: NA
j_call: TRBJ2-1
cdr3_aa: CASSDSPFSYNEQFF
cdr3_nt: TGTGCCAGCAGTGACTCCCCGTTTTCCTACAATGAGCAGTTCTTC

d_call: NA
v_call: TRBV20-1
clone_size: many
j_call: TRBJ2-5
cdr3_aa: CSARIRGPETQYF
cdr3_nt: TGCAGTGCTAGAATACGGGGCCCGGAGACCCAGTACTTC

d_call: NA
v_call: TRBV7-2
clone_size: many
j_call: TRBJ1-3
cdr3_aa: CASSHGASSGNTIYF
cdr3_nt: TGTGCCAGCAGCCACGGGGCCAGCTCTGGAAACACCATATATTTT

d_call: NA
v_call: TRBV12-3/TRBV12-4
clone_size: few
j_call: TRBJ1-1
cdr3_aa: CASSTRGGEGTEAFF
cdr3_nt: TGTGCCAGCAGCACACGGGGGGGCGAGGGCACTGAAGCTTTCTTT

d_call: TRBD1
v_call: TRBV7-2
clone_size: NA
j_call: TRBJ1-5
cdr3_aa: CASSLATGEGQPQHF
cdr3_nt: TGTGCCAGCAGCTTAGCGACAGGGGAGGGGCAGCCCCAGCATTTT

d_call: NA
v_call: TRBV4-2
clone_size: once
j_call: TRBJ2-5
cdr3_aa: CASSPPMQRETQYF
cdr3_nt: TGTGCCAGCAGCCCCCCCATGCAACGGGAGACCCAGTACTTC

d_call: NA
v_call: TRBV12-3/TRBV12-4
clone_size: few
j_call: TRBJ1-1
cdr3_aa: CASSLLDTEAFF
cdr3_nt: TGTGCCAGCAGTTTACTGGACACTGAAGCTTTCTTT

d_call: NA
v_call: TRBV29-1
clone_size: many
j_call: TRBJ2-1
cdr3_aa: CSVAPRKTPLSYNEQFF
cdr3_nt: TGCAGCGTTGCCCCTCGTAAGACCCCCCTCTCCTACAATGAGCAGTTCTTC

d_call: NA
v_call: TRBV12-3/TRBV12-4
clone_size: many
j_call: TRBJ2-1
cdr3_aa: CASSWGDPYNEQFF
cdr3_nt: TGTGCCAGCAGTTGGGGGGACCCCTACAATGAGCAGTTCTTC

d_call: TRBD1
v_call: TRBV18
clone_size: few
j_call: TRBJ1-2
cdr3_aa: CASSEGAQYGYTF
cdr3_nt: TGTGCCAGCTCCGAGGGGGCGCAGTATGGCTACACCTTC

d_call: NA
v_call: TRBV4-1
clone_size: many
j_call: TRBJ2-5
cdr3_aa: CASSQTRRETQYF
cdr3_nt: TGCGCCAGCAGCCAAACTAGGCGAGAGACCCAGTACTTC

d_call: TRBD1
v_call: TRBV5-1
clone_size: few
j_call: TRBJ1-1
cdr3_aa: CASSIGTVNTEAFF
cdr3_nt: TGCGCCAGCAGCATTGGGACAGTGAACACTGAAGCTTTCTTT

d_call: NA
v_call: TRBV12-3/TRBV12-4
clone_size: NA
j_call: TRBJ1-3
cdr3_aa: CASNPGSTGNTIYF
cdr3_nt: TGTGCCAGCAACCCAGGGTCTACTGGAAACACCATATATTTT

d_call: TRBD1
v_call: TRBV20-1
clone_size: many
j_call: TRBJ1-5
cdr3_aa: CSAPPRDRGSNQPQHF
cdr3_nt: TGCAGTGCTCCTCCTCGGGACAGGGGTAGCAATCAGCCCCAGCATTTT

d_call: NA
v_call: TRBV29-1
clone_size: few
j_call: TRBJ1-1
cdr3_aa: CSVTPAFF
cdr3_nt: TGCAGCGTTACACCAGCTTTCTTT

d_call: TRBD1
v_call: TRBV7-9
clone_size: many
j_call: TRBJ1-1
cdr3_aa: CASSLVGQGARTEAFF
cdr3_nt: TGTGCCAGCAGCTTAGTGGGACAGGGGGCGCGCACTGAAGCTTTCTTT

d_call: TRBD1
v_call: TRBV27
clone_size: NA
j_call: TRBJ1-5
cdr3_aa: CASRHTGGNQPQHF
cdr3_nt: TGTGCCAGCAGACACACAGGGGGCAATCAGCCCCAGCATTTT